The present entry profiles one T cell receptor beta chain with its context. The antigen remains undetermined. V lost 2 bases to trimming and J lost 6 bases, with 7 bases between them. This CDR3 is 12 amino acids long. In germline, CDR1 is SEHNR, CDR2 FQNEAQ (reference sequence). This entry is derived from a study of shared clonotypes between healthy human individuals. Study-level results: Naive subsets usually exceeded memory subsets in estimated richness.

Repertoires were generated with immunoSEQ multiplex PCR, while TCRdb's copy carries only in-frame clones and drops some. The sample has some 2,500,000 clones; over 85% are singletons. The V gene is TRBV7-9, the J gene TRBJ1-1, with D unresolved. This TCR came from a man aged 18 to 30 in good health. Some clones in this sample may be carry-over from other donors' samples. Source material: naive CD4+ T cells from PBMCs. As for subset: CD45RA+ positively selected. The CDR3 region has the DNA TGTGCCAGCAGCTTATTCGTGGCTGAAGCTTTCTTT. The encoded protein is CASSLFVAEAFF.